These T cell receptor beta chains were read from a single sample in a study of neurological immune-mediated disorders. In TCRdb, the 5' RACE reads were re-called with MiXCR into one record per CDR3 protein. The sample includes about 55,000 distinct CDR3 sequences, around 4% seen only once; the top ten take about 6.7%. Input material: PBMCs. The receptors here all came from a man in his fifties or sixties with multiple sclerosis. CDR3s include the opening cysteine and the closing phenylalanine or tryptophan. A D gene is named only where the DNA matches it firmly. Rows may omit the clone size; those that give it use once, few, many or a size class.

size,J,D,V,CDR3,DNA
many,TRBJ1-4,-,TRBV20-1,CSAQTTRDEKLFF,TGCAGTGCCCAAACTACTAGGGATGAAAAACTGTTTTTT
-,TRBJ2-5,-,TRBV7-8,CASSPLGRETQYF,TGTGCCAGCAGCCCTTTGGGGCGAGAGACCCAGTACTTC
many,TRBJ2-5,TRBD2,TRBV20-1,CSALKSGRRETQYF,TGCAGTGCTCTCAAAAGCGGGAGGAGGGAGACCCAGTACTTC
many,TRBJ1-1,-,TRBV29-1,CSGISGISGTEAFF,TGCAGCGGTATATCGGGCATATCGGGCACTGAAGCTTTCTTT
many,TRBJ1-5,TRBD1,TRBV7-9,CASSRWTGDWSNQPQHF,TGTGCCAGCAGCCGATGGACAGGGGACTGGAGCAATCAGCCCCAGCATTTT
many,TRBJ1-5,-,TRBV3-1,CASSQRLGQGKTLNQPQHF,TGTGCCAGCAGCCAAAGGTTGGGCCAGGGCAAGACCCTTAATCAGCCCCAGCATTTT
few,TRBJ1-2,TRBD1,TRBV5-1,CASSVIAGGDYGYTF,TGCGCCAGCAGCGTCATCGCAGGGGGGGACTATGGCTACACCTTC
many,TRBJ1-2,-,TRBV27,CASSLRAGLHYGYTF,TGTGCCAGCAGTTTAAGGGCCGGGCTTCACTATGGCTACACCTTC
many,TRBJ1-1,TRBD1,TRBV25-1,CASPGGVAEAFF,TGTGCCAGCCCAGGGGGCGTCGCTGAAGCTTTCTTT
many,TRBJ1-1,-,TRBV6-5,CASRTQGFVGAFF,TGTGCCAGCAGAACCCAGGGCTTCGTCGGAGCTTTCTTT
many,TRBJ2-5,TRBD1,TRBV27,CASSLVTGRETQYF,TGTGCCAGCAGTTTAGTGACAGGGAGAGAGACCCAGTACTTC
many,TRBJ2-1,-,TRBV24-1,CATSSRVRGNEQFF,TGTGCCACCAGTTCGAGGGTGAGAGGCAATGAGCAGTTCTTC
-,TRBJ1-4,-,TRBV6-6,CASSYRENEKLFF,TGTGCCAGCAGTTACAGGGAGAATGAAAAACTGTTTTTT
many,TRBJ2-5,-,TRBV20-1,CSANGAGREETQYF,TGCAGTGCTAACGGGGCAGGGCGAGAAGAGACCCAGTACTTC
many,TRBJ2-7,TRBD1,TRBV7-8,CASTLGQGNYEQYF,TGTGCCAGCACTTTAGGACAGGGTAATTACGAGCAGTACTTC
-,TRBJ1-1,-,TRBV27,CASSFVRTLNTEAFF,TGTGCCAGCAGTTTCGTCAGGACACTGAACACTGAAGCTTTCTTT
few,TRBJ2-7,TRBD1,TRBV20-1,CSAFRDRESYEQYF,TGCAGTGCGTTCCGGGACAGGGAATCCTACGAGCAGTACTTC
many,TRBJ2-7,-,TRBV6-5,CASSYSKQGNYEQYF,TGTGCCAGCAGTTACTCGAAGCAGGGGAACTACGAGCAGTACTTC
many,TRBJ2-1,TRBD2,TRBV7-2,CASKTYGGTSEGF,TGTGCCAGCAAGACTTATGGGGGAACTAGCGAGGGGTTC
-,TRBJ1-1,-,TRBV7-9,CASSSQGTEAFF,TGTGCCAGCAGCTCACAGGGAACTGAAGCTTTCTTT
many,TRBJ1-2,-,TRBV6-5,CASTIRTGPNYGYTF,TGTGCCAGCACCATCAGGACCGGCCCCAACTATGGCTACACCTTC
many,TRBJ1-6,-,TRBV15,CATSRITGSIGSPLHF,TGTGCCACCAGCAGGATCACAGGGTCTATCGGCTCACCCCTCCACTTT
many,TRBJ1-5,-,TRBV29-1,CSVGGSNQPQHF,TGCAGCGTTGGAGGTAGCAATCAGCCCCAGCATTTT
few,TRBJ2-1,-,TRBV29-1,CSARNYNEQFF,TGCAGCGCCCGAAATTACAATGAGCAGTTCTTC
-,TRBJ2-6,-,TRBV6-6,CASRVFSSGANVLTF,TGTGCCAGCAGGGTCTTTAGCTCTGGGGCCAACGTCCTGACTTTC
many,TRBJ1-2,-,TRBV10-3,CAISDNTGFNGYTF,TGTGCCATCAGTGACAACACAGGATTCAATGGCTACACCTTC
many,TRBJ2-1,TRBD2,TRBV7-8,CASSLTRLAGGLSDNEQFF,TGTGCCAGCAGCCTTACTCGACTAGCGGGAGGGCTTAGTGACAATGAGCAGTTCTTC
many,TRBJ2-1,TRBD1,TRBV10-2,CASVAGGGLNEQFF,TGCGCCAGCGTGGCAGGGGGCGGGCTCAATGAGCAGTTCTTC